The 9 T cell receptor beta chains presented below share a single source sample, sequenced in a study of OX40 agonist ivuxolimab in advanced cancers. Measured with immunoSEQ multiplex PCR; TCRdb has only the in-frame clones, and not every one. The repertoire holds around 35,000 clones, with 85% as singletons. Sequencing used CD4+ or CD8+ T cells sorted from blood, obtained in a trial of the OX40 agonist ivuxolimab. The receptors stem from an adult with an advanced solid tumor such as melanoma, head and neck, liver or kidney cancer.

This clone was counted between two and nine times. The genes are TRBV18 and TRBJ1-5; D not resolved. V lost 6 bases and J 7 bases, leaving 13 bases between the germline ends. The CDR3 covers 13 residues. Germline V lookup: CDR1 KGHSH, CDR2 LQKENI. The CDR3 loop is CASSTGGRQPQHF. The CDR3 bases are TGTGCCAGCTCGACGGGAGGGCGACAGCCCCAGCATTTT.

This chain links TRBV28 with TRBJ2-3, with a possible D match to TRBD2 (6 bases). Trimming cost V 1 base and J 1 base, with 15 bases left between them. The CDR3 sequence is 17 residues long. CDR1 MDHEN and CDR2 SYDVKM come from the germline V gene. In DNA, the CDR3 is TGTGCCAGCAGTTTATCCGGGGGAGTCCCGGGCACAGATACGCAGTATTTT. Translating it yields CASSLSGGVPGTDTQYF.

The chain has TRBV9 and TRBJ1-2, with D possibly being TRBD1 (5 bases). Trimming left V 3 bases short and J 3 bases short, with 15 bases between. This CDR3 is 15 amino acids long. In germline, CDR1 is SGDLS, CDR2 YYNGEE. CDR3 sequence reads: CASSGWGDPHYGYTF. Written as DNA, the CDR3 is TGTGCCAGCAGCGGGTGGGGGGATCCCCACTATGGCTACACCTTC.

The rearrangement links TRBV5-1 to TRBJ2-3, with 9 bases aligning to TRBD2. CDR3 length equals 15 residues. In germline, CDR1 is SGHRS, CDR2 YFSETQ. The trim removed 1 base at V and 0 bases at J, leaving 0 bases unmatched. CDR3 residues: CASSLTSGSTDTQYF. CDR3 DNA: TGCGCCAGCAGCTTGACTAGCGGGAGCACAGATACGCAGTATTTT.

This clone has only a few counts. This chain uses TRBV6-5 with TRBJ1-1; D not certain. The CDR3 has 12 residues. Germline V lookup: CDR1 MNHEY, CDR2 SVGAGI. V was cut by 2 bases and J by 4 bases, with 5 bases left in between. DNA for the CDR3: TGTGCCAGCAGTTACGTCGGCACTGAAGCTTTCTTT. This gives the protein CASSYVGTEAFF.

The rearrangement joins TRBV7-6 to TRBJ1-5; the D is unclear. Per the germline V gene, CDR1 is SGHVS and CDR2 is FNYEAQ. Trimming left V 1 base short and J 4 bases short, with 2 bases between. CDR3 length equals 12 residues. The CDR3 reads CASSLVNQPQHF. The CDR3 coding sequence is TGTGCCAGCAGCTTAGTGAATCAGCCCCAGCATTTT. The full variable domain, in which reference TRBV7-6 and TRBJ1-5 provide the parts outside the CDR3, is GAGVSQSPRYKVTKRGQDVALRCDPISGHVSLYWYRQALGQGPEFLTYFNYEAQQDKSGLPNDRFSAERPEGSISTLTIQRTEQRDSAMYRCASSLVNQPQHFGDGTRLSIL.

The chain joins TRBV29-1 to TRBJ2-5, with 9 bases matching TRBD1. There are 12 residues in the CDR3. Germline CDR1 and CDR2: SQVTM and ANQGSEA. V lost 5 bases to trimming and J lost 5 bases; unmatched junction nucleotides: 3. This CDR3 is CSVYRGPETQYF. CDR3 nucleotide sequence: TGCAGCGTTTACAGGGGGCCTGAGACCCAGTACTTC.

This chain joins TRBV5-1 and TRBJ2-7; 9 nucleotides align to TRBD1. The V segment lost 3 bases and the J segment 3 bases; nucleotides outside the gene matches: 10. CDR3 size: 16 residues. Germline CDR1 reads SGHRS; CDR2 reads YFSETQ. The CDR3 sequence is CASSYTAGTGNYEQYF. Here the CDR3 DNA reads TGCGCCAGCAGCTACACGGCCGGGACAGGGAACTACGAGCAGTACTTC.

This clone came up once. As DNA, the CDR3 is TGTGCTAGTGGTTTGCTAAGGACAGGGGGAGAGACCCAGTACTTC. This translates into CASGLLRTGGETQYF. This chain connects TRBV12-5 to TRBJ2-5; 10 bases map to TRBD1. The germline V gene has CDR1 LGHNT and CDR2 FRNRAP. The CDR3 contains 15 residues. After removal of 2 bases from V and 4 bases from J, the junction contained 4 bases not matched to a gene.